Listed below are T cell receptor beta chains from one sample, sequenced in a study of T cells after yellow fever vaccination. MiXCR was run by TCRdb on the 5' RACE reads, yielding one entry per CDR3 protein. The data contain some 350,000 distinct CDR3 sequences, 11% of them seen just once; the ten biggest clones take up roughly a sixth. The sequencing here drew on PBMCs, taken on the day of the first yellow fever vaccination. The receptors derive from a man between 18 and 29 years old who received the YFV17D yellow fever vaccine. The CDR3 runs from the conserved cysteine through the conserved F or W. Clone sizes are given selectively: once, few, many, or a class where the clone is expanded.

few,TRBV19,CASSTGVEAFF
few,TRBV6-2/TRBV6-3,CASSRTVGPQHF
NA,TRBV30,CAWTGQGNTGELFF
few,TRBV7-9,CASRPDIGGAGELFF
NA,TRBV28,CASSLLPNNQPQHF
NA,TRBV6-6,CASTPRDYGYTF
NA,TRBV4-2,CAIGPGPRSPLHF
NA,TRBV7-9,CAGQVTNYGYTF
few,TRBV6-1,CASRKTGTRIDTQYF
NA,TRBV20-1,CSATGASDTQYF
NA,TRBV7-9,CASSSQGRDTEAFF
many,TRBV29-1,CSVDGVQAGRETQYF
NA,TRBV7-3,CASSLSGGQPQHF
many,TRBV9,CASSVTSGPQGEQYF
NA,TRBV15,CATSRGGGTNTEAFF
NA,TRBV11-2,CASSPRILVGQETQYF
NA,TRBV19,CASSGQGVYSNQPQHF
many,TRBV9,CASSDGNQPQHF
NA,TRBV12-3/TRBV12-4,CASNPSGGSQETQYF
NA,TRBV4-3,CASSQGPGRDGVGQPQHF
NA,TRBV30,CAWSITFGNTEAFF
NA,TRBV12-3/TRBV12-4,CASTRGPGENEQFF
few,TRBV6-5,CASSYRDRVYEQYF
NA,TRBV12-3/TRBV12-4,CASSFSPGLQNTEAFF
NA,TRBV27,CASSLGQTNQPQHF
NA,TRBV5-8,CASSPFGAHSNQPQHF
few,TRBV15,CATSRGTRGGEQFF
NA,TRBV4-2,CASSQGTGGQLMQETQYF
NA,TRBV7-2,CASSFSGGLGKEQFF
few,TRBV20-1,CSARDPQQGYGYTF
NA,TRBV20-1,CSARDPAGSGELFF
few,TRBV4-3,CASSQEHSDRPDTQYF
few,TRBV18,CASSPLQGYDNEQFF
few,TRBV5-1,CASSLQGGRYNEQFF
few,TRBV6-2/TRBV6-3,CASGILNTEAFF
NA,TRBV5-6,CASSTGGAQPQHF
few,TRBV27,CASSGGTGNEQYF
few,TRBV28,CASIGQALAGIHEQFF
many,TRBV9,CASSVRDVGPYEQYF
few,TRBV7-6,CASSLVWQETQYF
NA,TRBV5-4,CASSKYGGQETQYF
NA,TRBV5-1,CASSARTSGVRTDTQYF
few,TRBV18,CASSPGTGPTYEQYF
NA,TRBV6-1,CASSTPAEGNTGELFF
few,TRBV4-1,CASSQGTGERINQPQHF
NA,TRBV5-1,CASSNSGGTRVYEQFF
few,TRBV7-2,CASSLDTSSLHYGYTF
NA,TRBV4-3,CASSQDSKTGTKTKYF
many,TRBV2,CASRTSTDTQYF
many,TRBV9,CASSLKKRGVDTGELFF
NA,TRBV20-1,CSARVPGLGSGANVLTF
NA,TRBV7-9,CASSFGGANEKLFF
NA,TRBV7-2,CASSLPWGNSPLHF